Listed below are T cell receptor beta chains from one sample, sequenced in a study of shared clonotypes between healthy human individuals. Here immunoSEQ multiplex PCR was the method, and the copy in TCRdb shows in-frame clones only, minus some. The sample consists of hundreds of thousands of clones, around 96% of them appearing once. The specimen was naive CD8+ T cells sorted from blood. All receptors come from a woman aged 30 to 39 in good health. CDR3s include the opening cysteine and the closing phenylalanine or tryptophan. Each record gives: CDR3 DNA, CDR3 protein, clone size, V gene, J gene, D gene. D genes are given only for firm matches. Not all rows give a size; the values are once, few, many and, for expanded clones, a class.

CDR3 DNA: TGCGCCAGCAGCTTGGTGGCGGTCCCTAGCACAGATACGCAGTATTTT; CDR3 protein: CASSLVAVPSTDTQYF; clone size: .; V gene: TRBV5-1; J gene: TRBJ2-3; D gene: .
CDR3 DNA: TGTGCCAGCAGTCCCCTGGCGGGGGCCTACGAGCAGTACTTC; CDR3 protein: CASSPLAGAYEQYF; clone size: once; V gene: TRBV6-5; J gene: TRBJ2-7; D gene: TRBD2
CDR3 DNA: TGTGCCAGCAGTTTTCAGGGGGCTGGGGAGCTGTTTTTT; CDR3 protein: CASSFQGAGELFF; clone size: .; V gene: TRBV28; J gene: TRBJ2-2; D gene: TRBD1
CDR3 DNA: TGTGCCAGCAGCCAATCGACGACAGGCGGGACTGAAGCTTTCTTT; CDR3 protein: CASSQSTTGGTEAFF; clone size: .; V gene: TRBV16; J gene: TRBJ1-1; D gene: .
CDR3 DNA: TGTGCCAGCAGTTATGGTCCGCGGGGCACTGAAGCTTTCTTT; CDR3 protein: CASSYGPRGTEAFF; clone size: .; V gene: TRBV6-5; J gene: TRBJ1-1; D gene: .
CDR3 DNA: TGTGCCAGCAGCCTCAGACTAGCGCTATACAATGAGCAGTTCTTC; CDR3 protein: CASSLRLALYNEQFF; clone size: .; V gene: TRBV7-9; J gene: TRBJ2-1; D gene: TRBD2
CDR3 DNA: TGCGCCAGCAGCTGGCTGGGACAGATGAACACTGAAGCTTTCTTT; CDR3 protein: CASSWLGQMNTEAFF; clone size: .; V gene: TRBV5-1; J gene: TRBJ1-1; D gene: TRBD1
CDR3 DNA: TGTGCCACCAGCTCAAGGACCGACACCTACGAGCAGTACTTC; CDR3 protein: CATSSRTDTYEQYF; clone size: .; V gene: TRBV15; J gene: TRBJ2-7; D gene: .
CDR3 DNA: TGTGCCAGCAGCCCGGCGGCATTTGAAGCTTTCTTT; CDR3 protein: CASSPAAFEAFF; clone size: .; V gene: TRBV7-9; J gene: TRBJ1-1; D gene: .
CDR3 DNA: TGTGCCAGCCGGCGAGCTGGGGCCAACGTCCTGACTTTC; CDR3 protein: CASRRAGANVLTF; clone size: .; V gene: TRBV9; J gene: TRBJ2-6; D gene: .
CDR3 DNA: TGTGCCAGCAGTCCGCTGGCACTAGCGGGAGTAAAGACCCAGTACTTC; CDR3 protein: CASSPLALAGVKTQYF; clone size: .; V gene: TRBV28; J gene: TRBJ2-5; D gene: TRBD2
CDR3 DNA: TGTGCCAGCAGTCCTCGGGAGGGCCGGCAAGAGACCCAGTACTTC; CDR3 protein: CASSPREGRQETQYF; clone size: .; V gene: TRBV2; J gene: TRBJ2-5; D gene: TRBD2
CDR3 DNA: TGCAGCATAACCACGGCCGGGACAGGCGCATACGAGCAGTACTTC; CDR3 protein: CSITTAGTGAYEQYF; clone size: .; V gene: TRBV29-1; J gene: TRBJ2-7; D gene: TRBD1
CDR3 DNA: TGTGCCAGCAGCTCGACATTGTCCTCCCAGCATTTT; CDR3 protein: CASSSTLSSQHF; clone size: .; V gene: TRBV7-3; J gene: TRBJ1-5; D gene: .
CDR3 DNA: TGTGCCACCAGTGTTAGCGGGACCGGGAATGAGCAGTTCTTC; CDR3 protein: CATSVSGTGNEQFF; clone size: .; V gene: TRBV15; J gene: TRBJ2-1; D gene: TRBD2
CDR3 DNA: TGCGCCAGCAGCCCACGTGTTGCGGGTCAAGAGACCCAGTACTTC; CDR3 protein: CASSPRVAGQETQYF; clone size: .; V gene: TRBV4-1; J gene: TRBJ2-5; D gene: .